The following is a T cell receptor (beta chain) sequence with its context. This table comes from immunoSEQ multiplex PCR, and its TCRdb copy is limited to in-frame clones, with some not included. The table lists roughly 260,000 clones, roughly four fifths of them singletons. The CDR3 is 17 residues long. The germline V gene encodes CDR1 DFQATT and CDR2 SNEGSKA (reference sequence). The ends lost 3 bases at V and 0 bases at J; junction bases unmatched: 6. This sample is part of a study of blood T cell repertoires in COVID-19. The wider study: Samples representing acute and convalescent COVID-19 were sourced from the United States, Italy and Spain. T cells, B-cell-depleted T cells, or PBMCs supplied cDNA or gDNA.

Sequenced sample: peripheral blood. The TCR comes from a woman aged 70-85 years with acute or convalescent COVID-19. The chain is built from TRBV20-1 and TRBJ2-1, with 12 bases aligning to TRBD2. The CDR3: CSASKLAGGYSYNEQFF. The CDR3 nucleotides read TGCAGTGCTAGTAAACTAGCGGGGGGCTACTCCTACAATGAGCAGTTCTTC.